This TCR beta chain was observed in a study of CD8+CD57+ T cells in acquired aplastic anemia. Across the study: An average of roughly 3 ug of DNA was obtained from sorted CD4+ and CD8+ cells.

Genomic DNA templated the TCR beta VDJ and CDR3 profiling. A single record per CDR3 protein comes from TCRdb applying MiXCR to the reads. Counted here are about 160,000 distinct CDR3 sequences, about two thirds occurring once; the ten biggest clones make up 35% to 60%. Trimming removed 5 bases at V and 1 base at J, with 2 bases between. The germline gives CDR1 SGHRS, CDR2 YFSETQ. The CDR3 has 11 residues. It was patients with CD8+CD57+ cell expansion by flow cytometry who were chosen for sequencing. At the time of blood sampling, patients had not yet received any therapy. This clonotype was sampled from a human donor with aplastic anemia. The rearrangement links TRBV5-1 to TRBJ2-3; unclear D gene. The sequencing input was sorted CD4+, CD8+, or CD8+CD57+ T cells (not recorded which) from PBMCs. The chain's CDR3 is CASRGTDTQYF. DNA for the CDR3: TGCGCCAGCAGGGGCACAGATACGCAGTATTTT.